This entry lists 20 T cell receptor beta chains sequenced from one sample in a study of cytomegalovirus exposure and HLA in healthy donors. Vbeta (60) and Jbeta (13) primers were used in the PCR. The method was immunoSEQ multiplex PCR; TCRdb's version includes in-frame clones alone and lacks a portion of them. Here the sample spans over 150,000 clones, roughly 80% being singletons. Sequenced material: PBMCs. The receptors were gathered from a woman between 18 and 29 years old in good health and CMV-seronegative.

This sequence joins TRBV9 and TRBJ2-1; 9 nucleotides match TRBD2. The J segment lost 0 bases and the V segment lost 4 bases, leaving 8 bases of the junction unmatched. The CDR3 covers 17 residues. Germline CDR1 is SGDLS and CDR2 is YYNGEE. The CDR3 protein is CASSSLSGGLSYNEQFF. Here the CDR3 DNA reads TGTGCCAGCAGCTCACTTAGCGGGGGTCTCTCCTACAATGAGCAGTTCTTC.

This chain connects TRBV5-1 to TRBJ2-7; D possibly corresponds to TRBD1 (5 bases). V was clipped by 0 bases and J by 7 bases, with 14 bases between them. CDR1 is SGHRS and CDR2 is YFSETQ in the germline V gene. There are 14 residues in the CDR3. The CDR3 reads CASSLADRAGEQYF. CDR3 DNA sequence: TGCGCCAGCAGCTTGGCCGACAGAGCCGGGGAGCAGTACTTC.

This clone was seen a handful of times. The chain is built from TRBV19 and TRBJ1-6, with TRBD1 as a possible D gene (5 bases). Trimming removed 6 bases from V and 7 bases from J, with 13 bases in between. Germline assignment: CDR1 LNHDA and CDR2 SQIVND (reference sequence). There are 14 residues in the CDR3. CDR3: CASRPEKGNSPLHF. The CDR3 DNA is TGTGCCAGTAGGCCTGAGAAGGGGAATTCACCCCTCCACTTT.

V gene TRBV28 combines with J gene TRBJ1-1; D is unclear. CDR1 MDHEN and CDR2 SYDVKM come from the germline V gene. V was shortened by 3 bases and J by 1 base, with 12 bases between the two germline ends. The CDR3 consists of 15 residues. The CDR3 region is CASSLPSRRNTEAFF. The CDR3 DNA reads TGTGCCAGCAGTTTGCCCTCTCGTAGGAACACTGAAGCTTTCTTT.

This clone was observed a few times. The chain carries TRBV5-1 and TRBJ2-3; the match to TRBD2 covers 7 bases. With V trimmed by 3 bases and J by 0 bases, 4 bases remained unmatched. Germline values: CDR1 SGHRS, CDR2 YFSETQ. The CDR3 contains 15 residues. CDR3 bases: TGCGCCAGCAGCTGGAGCGGGGTTAGCACAGATACGCAGTATTTT. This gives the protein CASSWSGVSTDTQYF.

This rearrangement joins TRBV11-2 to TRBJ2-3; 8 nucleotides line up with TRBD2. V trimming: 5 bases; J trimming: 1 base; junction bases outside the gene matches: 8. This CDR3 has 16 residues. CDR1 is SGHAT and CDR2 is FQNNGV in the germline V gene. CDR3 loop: CASSPGAGGGTDTQYF. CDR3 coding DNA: TGTGCCAGCAGCCCCGGGGCGGGGGGCGGCACAGATACGCAGTATTTT.

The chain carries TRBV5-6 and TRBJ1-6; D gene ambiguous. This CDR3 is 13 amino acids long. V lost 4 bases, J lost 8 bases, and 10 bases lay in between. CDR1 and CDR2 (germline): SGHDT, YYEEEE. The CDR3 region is CASSLGVDSPLHF. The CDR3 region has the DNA TGTGCCAGCAGCCTCGGAGTGGATTCACCCCTCCACTTT.

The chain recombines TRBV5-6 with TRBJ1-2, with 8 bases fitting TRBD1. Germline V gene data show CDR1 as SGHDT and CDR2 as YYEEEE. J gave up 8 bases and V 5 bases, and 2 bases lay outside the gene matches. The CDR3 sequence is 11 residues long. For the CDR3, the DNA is TGTGCCAGCAGTGCAGGGGGCGGCTACACCTTC. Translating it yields CASSAGGGYTF.

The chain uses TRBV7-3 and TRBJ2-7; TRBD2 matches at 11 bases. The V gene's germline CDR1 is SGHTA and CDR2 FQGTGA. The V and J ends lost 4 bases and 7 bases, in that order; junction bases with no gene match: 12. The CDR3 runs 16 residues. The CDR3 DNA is TGTGCCAGCAGCTCAGGGCCGACTAGCGGGACGTCAGAGCAGTACTTC. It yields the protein CASSSGPTSGTSEQYF.

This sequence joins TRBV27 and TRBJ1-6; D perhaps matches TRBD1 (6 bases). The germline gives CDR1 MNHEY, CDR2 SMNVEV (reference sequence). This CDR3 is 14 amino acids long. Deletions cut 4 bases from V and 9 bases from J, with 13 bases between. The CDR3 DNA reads TGTGCCAGCAGTTCCGGGACACGTGGTTCACCCCTCCACTTT. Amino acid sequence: CASSSGTRGSPLHF.

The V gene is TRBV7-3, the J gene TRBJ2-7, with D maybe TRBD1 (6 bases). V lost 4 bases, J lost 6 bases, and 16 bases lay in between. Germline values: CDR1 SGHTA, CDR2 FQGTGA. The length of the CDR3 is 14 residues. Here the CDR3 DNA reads TGTGCCAGCAGCTCGGGGCAGGGGATAGGCGAGCAGTACTTC. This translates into CASSSGQGIGEQYF.

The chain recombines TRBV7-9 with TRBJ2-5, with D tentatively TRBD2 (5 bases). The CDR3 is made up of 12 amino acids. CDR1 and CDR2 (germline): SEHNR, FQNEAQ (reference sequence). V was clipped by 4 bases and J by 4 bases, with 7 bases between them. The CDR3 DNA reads TGTGCCAGCAGCTGGGAGACAGAGACCCAGTACTTC. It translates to CASSWETETQYF.

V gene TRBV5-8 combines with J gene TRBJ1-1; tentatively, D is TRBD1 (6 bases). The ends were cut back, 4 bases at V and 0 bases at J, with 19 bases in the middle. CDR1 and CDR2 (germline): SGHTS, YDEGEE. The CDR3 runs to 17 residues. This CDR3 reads CASSPPGGAYMNTEAFF. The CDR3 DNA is TGTGCCAGCAGCCCCCCCGGGGGGGCGTATATGAACACTGAAGCTTTCTTT.

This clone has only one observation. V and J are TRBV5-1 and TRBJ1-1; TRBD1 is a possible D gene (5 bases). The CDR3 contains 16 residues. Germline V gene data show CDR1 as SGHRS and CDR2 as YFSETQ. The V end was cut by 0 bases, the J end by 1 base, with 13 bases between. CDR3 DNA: TGCGCCAGCAGCTTGGCGGGCAGGGCTACGAACACTGAAGCTTTCTTT. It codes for CASSLAGRATNTEAFF.

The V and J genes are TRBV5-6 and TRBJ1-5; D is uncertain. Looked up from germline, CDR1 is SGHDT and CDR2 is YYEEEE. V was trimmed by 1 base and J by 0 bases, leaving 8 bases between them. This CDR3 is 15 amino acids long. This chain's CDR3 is CASSLWEISNQPQHF. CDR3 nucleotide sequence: TGTGCCAGCAGCTTGTGGGAGATTAGCAATCAGCCCCAGCATTTT. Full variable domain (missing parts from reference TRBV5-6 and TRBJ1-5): DAGVTQSPTHLIKTRGQQVTLRCSPKSGHDTVSWYQQALGQGPQFIFQYYEEEERQRGNFPDRFSGHQFPNYSSELNVNALLLGDSALYLCASSLWEISNQPQHFGDGTRLSIL.

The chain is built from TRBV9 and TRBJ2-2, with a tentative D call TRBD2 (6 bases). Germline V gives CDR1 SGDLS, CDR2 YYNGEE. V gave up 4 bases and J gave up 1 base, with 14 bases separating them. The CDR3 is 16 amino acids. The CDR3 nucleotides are TGTGCCAGCAGCATTGGGACTCTACAGAACACCGGGGAGCTGTTTTTT. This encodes CASSIGTLQNTGELFF. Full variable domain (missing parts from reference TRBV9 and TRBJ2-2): DSGVTQTPKHLITATGQRVTLRCSPRSGDLSVYWYQQSLDQGLQFLIQYYNGEERAKGNILERFSAQQFPDLHSELNLSSLELGDSALYFCASSIGTLQNTGELFFGEGSRLTVL.

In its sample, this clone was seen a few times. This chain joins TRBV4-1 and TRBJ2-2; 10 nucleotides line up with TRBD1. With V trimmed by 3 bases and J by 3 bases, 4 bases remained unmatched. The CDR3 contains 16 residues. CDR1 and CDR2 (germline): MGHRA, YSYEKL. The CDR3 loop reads CASSHDRGPDTGELFF. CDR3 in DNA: TGCGCCAGCAGCCATGACAGGGGGCCTGACACCGGGGAGCTGTTTTTT.

This chain's CDR3 is CASSISGYEQYF. The CDR3 region has the DNA TGTGCCAGTAGTATAAGCGGCTACGAGCAGTACTTC. This sequence joins TRBV19 and TRBJ2-7, with D possibly TRBD2 on 5 matching bases. This CDR3 has 12 amino acids. Trimming stripped 2 bases from V and 3 bases from J, with 5 bases between. CDR1 is LNHDA, CDR2 SQIVND, per germline (reference sequence).

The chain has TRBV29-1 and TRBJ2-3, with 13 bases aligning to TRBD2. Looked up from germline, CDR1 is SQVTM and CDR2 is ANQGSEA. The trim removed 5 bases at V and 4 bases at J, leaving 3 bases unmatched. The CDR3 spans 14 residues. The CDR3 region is CSVRTSGSPDTQYF. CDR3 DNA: TGCAGCGTTCGGACTAGCGGGAGTCCAGATACGCAGTATTTT.

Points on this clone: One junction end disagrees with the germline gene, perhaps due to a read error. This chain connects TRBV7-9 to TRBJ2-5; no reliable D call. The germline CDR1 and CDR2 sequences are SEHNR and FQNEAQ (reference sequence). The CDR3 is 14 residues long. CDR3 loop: CSSSLVTSLETQYF. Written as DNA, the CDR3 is TGTTCCAGCAGCTTAGTAACATCTTTGGAGACCCAGTACTTC.